This TCR beta chain was captured in a study of T cells after yellow fever vaccination (dated by TCRdb to about 2019). Study-wide context: Libraries from fractions with low cell numbers were prepared with the SMART-Seq v4 Ultra Low Input RNA kit. To follow T-cell clones before and after primary and booster YFV17D yellow fever vaccination, bulk TCR alpha and beta repertoires were sequenced over time. Two healthy male donors, one aged 18 to 30 and one aged 30 to 39 years, were included in the cohort. Bulk PBMC replicates and cell subsets were isolated from blood drawn at multiple timepoints before and after both primary and secondary immunization. Broad study findings and their caveats: The secondary T-cell response was found to be weaker but faster than the primary response, with a peak reached on day 5 rather than on day 15. Because only two donors were included in the study, the extent to which the findings can be generalized is limited. Computational filtering was needed because FACS-sorted repertoires could contain abundant contaminating clonotypes from the bulk population. Most clones expanded after primary vaccination (approximately 97% of CD4 and approximately 86% of CD8) were re-detected after the booster, suggesting that broad memory maintenance occurred. A small fraction of clonotypes appeared in both the CD4 and CD8 compartments, likely as a result of convergent recombination.

Synthesis of TCR cDNA relied on 5'RACE template switching, a step that introduced a universal primer site along with unique molecular identifiers. Priming for cDNA synthesis came from both the TCR alpha and TCR beta constant segments. Libraries were amplified in two PCR steps, with sample barcodes and sequencing adapters added in the second step. Sequencing of libraries was performed on Illumina HiSeq 2500 (2x100 bp) or NovaSeq (2x150 bp). Per the original workflow: MIGEC handled demultiplexing of reads and collapsing into UMI consensus sequences, while MiXCR performed V(D)J alignment. Vaccine-responding clonotypes were defined with edgeR using replicate PBMC samples, requiring FDR below 0.01 and a log2 fold change above 5 up to day 15. Each bulk clonotype was labeled CD4 or CD8 based on which sequenced repertoire, CD4 or CD8, contained the clonotype at higher abundance. TCRdb trimmed the raw reads at Q25, called clones with MiXCR and kept productive beta chains. Rows with one shared CDR3 protein collapse into an entry with the most common genes and DNA. These V and J calls rely on TCRdb rather than the paper's analysis. This sample comprises 620,000 or so distinct CDR3 sequences, around a sixth of them detected only once. The ten biggest clones cover 15% to 20% of the sample.

This clonotype appeared a few times. This clone's antigen is unknown. No much larger clonotype is one base removed from it; base qualities were not supplied. The CDR3 numbers 14 residues from cysteine through phenylalanine. Only CDR3 DNA is held: 42 bases, read in frame from base 1. V sheds 6 bases and J sheds 2 bases, leaving 13 bases between their ends. CDR1 and CDR2 are drawn from the germline V gene (reference sequence): DFQATT, SNEGSKA. Interpreted using the paper, the treatment or condition label stands for: live attenuated yellow fever vaccine strain. Two biological replicates of bulk PBMCs were collected at each blood-draw timepoint. A standard Ficoll-Paque protocol was used to isolate PBMCs from peripheral blood. TriZol was used to extract RNA from bulk PBMCs, from CD4 and CD8 fractions, and from dextramer-positive and dextramer-negative fractions.

This chain is built from TRBV20-1 and TRBJ1-4; the best D guess is TRBD1, with 5 bases matching. Specimen: PBMCs, collected less than 6 days after the first yellow fever vaccination. This receptor was identified in a young man who received the YFV17D yellow fever vaccine. Here is the DNA: TGCAGTGCCCTGGTCGGGGGGACTAATGAAAAACTGTTTTTT. It encodes CSALVGGTNEKLFF.